What follows are 12 T cell receptor beta chains derived from one specimen sequenced in a study of control samples from healthy donors and cancer patients. Data came from immunoSEQ multiplex PCR; TCRdb stores just in-frame clones and leaves some out. Of around 140,000 clones listed, just under 95% were seen once; the top ten hold around 5.4%. The sequenced sample consisted of blood. These receptors all come from a young man in good health.

The J gene is TRBJ2-1, the V gene TRBV6-6; either TRBD1 or TRBD2 may supply D (5 bases each). The germline V gene encodes CDR1 MNHNY and CDR2 SVGAGI (reference sequence). This CDR3 has 14 residues. V was cut by 6 bases and J by 2 bases, with 11 bases left in between. The CDR3 region has the DNA TGTGCCAGCAGCCTTGGGACCGCCTACAATGAGCAGTTCTTC. Protein sequence: CASSLGTAYNEQFF.

The V and J genes are TRBV10-2 and TRBJ1-1; D is uncertain. The germline V gene has CDR1 WSHSY and CDR2 SAAADI. CDR3 length equals 11 residues. Trimming cost V 7 bases and J 0 bases, with 3 bases left between them. The CDR3 is CASILNTEAFF. The CDR3 coding sequence is TGCGCCAGCATTTTGAACACTGAAGCTTTCTTT.

The chain uses TRBV3-1 (or the pseudogene TRBV3-2) and TRBJ2-7; D remains unclear. Trimming left V 1 base short and J 6 bases short, with 19 bases between. This CDR3 contains 16 residues. The V gene's germline CDR1 is LGHDT and CDR2 YNNKEL (reference sequence). In DNA, the CDR3 is TGTGCCAGCAGCCAAGGGGCCGGTAGGCGAGCATCCGAGCAGTACTTC. Translating it yields CASSQGAGRRASEQYF.

Ten or more counts support this clone. The CDR3 protein is CASSDRDTGELFF. The CDR3 DNA is TGTGCCAGCAGTGACAGGGACACCGGGGAGCTGTTTTTT. The chain combines TRBV6-4 with TRBJ2-2; D remains unclear. Germline CDR1 MRHNA, CDR2 SNTAGT. CDR3 length: 13 amino acids. V lost 2 bases and J lost 3, with 4 bases in between.

V usage is TRBV4-1 and J usage is TRBJ1-5, with D uncertain. From germline, CDR1 is MGHRA and CDR2 YSYEKL. Trimming shortened V by 0 bases and J by 3 bases, and 9 bases separated the two germline ends. The CDR3 sequence is 15 residues long. The CDR3 region has the DNA TGCGCCAGCAGCCAAGAACCACAGCACAATCAGCCCCAGCATTTT. Protein: CASSQEPQHNQPQHF.

As regards this clone: In the same sample, other DNA sequences code for this CDR3. The genes are TRBV5-1 and TRBJ2-1; 9 bases match TRBD2. This CDR3 region has 22 residues. Trimming took 1 base from V and 4 from J; bases not matched to a gene: 24. Germline V gene sequence: CDR1 SGHRS, CDR2 YFSETQ. CDR3 in DNA: TGCGCCAGCAGCTTGCGAGGCGGGGGGGCCCTTAAAGTGGGTATCCGTTACAATGAGCAGTTCTTC. Its translation is CASSLRGGGALKVGIRYNEQFF. Full variable domain (remainder filled in from reference TRBV5-1 and TRBJ2-1): KAGVTQTPRYLIKTRGQQVTLSCSPISGHRSVSWYQQTPGQGLQFLFEYFSETQRNKGNFPGRFSGRQFSNSRSEMNVSTLELGDSALYLCASSLRGGGALKVGIRYNEQFFGPGTRLTVL.

This chain joins TRBV13 and TRBJ2-5, with D perhaps TRBD2 (5 bases). CDR1 and CDR2 from the germline V gene are PRHDT and FYEKMQ (reference sequence). The V end lost 5 bases, the J end lost 5 bases, and 15 bases lay between the germline ends. The CDR3 is made up of 14 amino acids. The CDR3 reads CASSPSGKGETQYF. The CDR3 DNA reads as TGTGCCAGCAGCCCCTCGGGAAAAGGGGAGACCCAGTACTTC.

The chain couples TRBV5-6 to TRBJ2-1; tentatively, D is TRBD1 (6 bases). CDR1 and CDR2 (germline): SGHDT, YYEEEE. Trimming took 0 bases from V and 2 from J, leaving 9 bases between them. This CDR3 has 15 residues. DNA of the CDR3: TGTGCCAGCAGCTTGGCCGACAGGACCTACAATGAGCAGTTCTTC. It yields the protein CASSLADRTYNEQFF.

The chain is built from TRBV7-9 and TRBJ1-3; D is ambiguous. CDR1 SEHNR and CDR2 FQNEAQ come from the germline V gene (reference sequence). The length of the CDR3 is 13 residues. V lost 6 bases, J lost 11 bases, and 17 bases lay in between. CDR3 residues: CASSSYLGEAIYF. CDR3 nucleotide sequence: TGTGCCAGCAGTTCCTACCTTGGGGAGGCCATATATTTT. Full variable domain (remainder filled in from reference TRBV7-9 and TRBJ1-3): DTGVSQNPRHKITKRGQNVTFRCDPISEHNRLYWYRQTLGQGPEFLTYFQNEAQLEKSRLLSDRFSAERPKGSFSTLEIQRTEQGDSAMYLCASSSYLGEAIYFGEGSWLTVV.

The chain links TRBV2 to TRBJ2-7; D assignment may be TRBD1 or TRBD2 (5 bases each). Germline values: CDR1 SNHLY, CDR2 FYNNEI. There are 13 residues in the CDR3. The V and J ends lost 6 bases and 3 bases respectively, with 12 bases between them. The CDR3 spells CASRRWDGYEQYF. The DNA for the CDR3 is TGTGCCAGCAGGCGATGGGACGGCTACGAGCAGTACTTC.

The chain is built from TRBV7-9 and TRBJ1-2, with TRBD1 matching over 7 bases. The CDR3 has 15 residues. The germline V gene encodes CDR1 SEHNR and CDR2 FQNEAQ (reference sequence). V was clipped by 4 bases and J by 4 bases; unmatched bases: 9. DNA for the CDR3: TGTGCCAGCAGCTCTGACAGGGAAGTTGCCTATGGCTACACCTTC. It translates to CASSSDREVAYGYTF.

The chain combines TRBV10-3 with TRBJ2-3; perhaps TRBD2 as D (6 bases). This CDR3 contains 13 residues. Trimming pared 7 bases from V and 8 bases from J, leaving 16 bases between. Germline V gene lookup returns CDR1 ENHRY and CDR2 SYGVKD. CDR3 region: CAINRDPGGTQYF. The DNA for the CDR3 is TGTGCCATCAATCGGGACCCCGGGGGTACGCAGTATTTT.